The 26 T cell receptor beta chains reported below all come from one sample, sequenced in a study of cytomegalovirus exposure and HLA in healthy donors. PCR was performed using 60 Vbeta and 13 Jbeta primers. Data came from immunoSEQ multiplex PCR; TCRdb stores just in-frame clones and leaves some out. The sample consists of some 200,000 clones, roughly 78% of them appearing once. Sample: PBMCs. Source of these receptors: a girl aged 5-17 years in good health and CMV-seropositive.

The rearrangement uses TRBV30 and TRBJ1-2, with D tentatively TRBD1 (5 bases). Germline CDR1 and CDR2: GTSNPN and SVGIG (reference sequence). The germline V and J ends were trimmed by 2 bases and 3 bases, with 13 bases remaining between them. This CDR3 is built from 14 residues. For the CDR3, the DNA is TGTGCCTGGAGTCCAAACCAGGGTTACTATGGCTACACCTTC. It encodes CAWSPNQGYYGYTF.

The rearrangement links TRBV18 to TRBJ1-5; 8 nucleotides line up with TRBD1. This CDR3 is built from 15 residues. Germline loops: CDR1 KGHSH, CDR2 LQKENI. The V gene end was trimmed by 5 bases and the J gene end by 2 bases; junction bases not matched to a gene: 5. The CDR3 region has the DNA TGTGCCAGCTCATTCCAGGGGGCCGGCAATCAGCCCCAGCATTTT. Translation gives CASSFQGAGNQPQHF.

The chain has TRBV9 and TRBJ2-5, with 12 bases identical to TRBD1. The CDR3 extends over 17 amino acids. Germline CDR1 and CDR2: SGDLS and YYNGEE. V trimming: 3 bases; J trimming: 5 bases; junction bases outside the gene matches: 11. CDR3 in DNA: TGTGCCAGCAGCGGGTCCCCGGGGACAGGGGGCGGGGAGACCCAGTACTTC. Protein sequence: CASSGSPGTGGGETQYF.

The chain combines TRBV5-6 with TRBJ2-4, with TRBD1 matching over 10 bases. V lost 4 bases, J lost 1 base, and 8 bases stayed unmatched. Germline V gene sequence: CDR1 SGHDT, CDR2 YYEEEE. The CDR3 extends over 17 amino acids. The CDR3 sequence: CASSRDRGEGAKNIQYF. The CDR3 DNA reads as TGTGCCAGCAGCCGGGACAGGGGAGAAGGGGCCAAAAACATTCAGTACTTC.

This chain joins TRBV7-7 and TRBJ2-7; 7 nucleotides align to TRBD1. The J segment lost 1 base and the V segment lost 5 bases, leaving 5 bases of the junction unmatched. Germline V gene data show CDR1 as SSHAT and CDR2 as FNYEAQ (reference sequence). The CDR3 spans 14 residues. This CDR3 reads CASSPSTGSYEQYF. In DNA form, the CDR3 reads TGTGCCAGCAGCCCATCGACAGGGTCCTACGAGCAGTACTTC.

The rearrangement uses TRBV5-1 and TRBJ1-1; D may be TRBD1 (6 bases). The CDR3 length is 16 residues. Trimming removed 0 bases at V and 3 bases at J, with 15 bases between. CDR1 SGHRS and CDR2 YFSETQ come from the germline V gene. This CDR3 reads CASSLGAHRVDTEAFF. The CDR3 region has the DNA TGCGCCAGCAGCTTGGGCGCCCACAGGGTTGACACTGAAGCTTTCTTT.

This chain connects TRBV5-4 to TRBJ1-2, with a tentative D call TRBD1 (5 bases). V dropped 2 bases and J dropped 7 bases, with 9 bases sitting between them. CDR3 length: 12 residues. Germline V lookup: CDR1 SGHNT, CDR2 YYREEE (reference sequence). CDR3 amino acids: CASSLGGGGYTF. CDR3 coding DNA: TGTGCCAGCAGCTTAGGCGGGGGTGGCTACACCTTC. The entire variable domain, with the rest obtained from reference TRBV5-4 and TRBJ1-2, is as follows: ETGVTQSPTHLIKTRGQQVTLRCSSQSGHNTVSWYQQALGQGPQFIFQYYREEENGRGNFPPRFSGLQFPNYSSELNVNALELDDSALYLCASSLGGGGYTFGSGTRLTVV.

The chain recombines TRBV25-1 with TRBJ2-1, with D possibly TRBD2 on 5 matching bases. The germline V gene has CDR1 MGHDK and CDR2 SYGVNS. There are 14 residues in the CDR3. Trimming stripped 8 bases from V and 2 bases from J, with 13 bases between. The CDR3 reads CASATLGAYNEQFF. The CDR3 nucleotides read TGTGCCAGCGCAACCCTCGGGGCCTACAATGAGCAGTTCTTC.

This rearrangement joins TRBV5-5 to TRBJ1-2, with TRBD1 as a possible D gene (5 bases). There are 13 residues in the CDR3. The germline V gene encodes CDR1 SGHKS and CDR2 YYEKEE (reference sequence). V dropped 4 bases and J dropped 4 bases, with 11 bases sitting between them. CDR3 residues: CASSEDISYGYTF. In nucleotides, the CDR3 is TGTGCCAGCAGCGAGGACATATCCTATGGCTACACCTTC.

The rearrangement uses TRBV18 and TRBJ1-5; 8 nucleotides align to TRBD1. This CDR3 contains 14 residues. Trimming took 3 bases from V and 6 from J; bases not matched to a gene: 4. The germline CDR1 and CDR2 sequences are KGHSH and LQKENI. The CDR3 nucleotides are TGTGCCAGCTCACCTGGGACAGGAGTTCAGCCCCAGCATTTT. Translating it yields CASSPGTGVQPQHF.

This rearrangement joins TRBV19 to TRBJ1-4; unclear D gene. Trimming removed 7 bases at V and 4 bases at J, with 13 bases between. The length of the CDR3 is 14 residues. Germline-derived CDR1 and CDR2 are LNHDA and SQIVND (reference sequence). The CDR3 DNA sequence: TGTGCCAGTAAGAAGTTCTCGGGTAATGAAAAACTGTTTTTT. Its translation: CASKKFSGNEKLFF.

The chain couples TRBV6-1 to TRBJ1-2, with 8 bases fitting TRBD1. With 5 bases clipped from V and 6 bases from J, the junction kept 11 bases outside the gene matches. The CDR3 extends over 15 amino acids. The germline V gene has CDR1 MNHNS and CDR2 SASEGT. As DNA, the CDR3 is TGTGCCAGCAGTAGGGGGGATGGACAGGGCCATGGCTACACCTTC. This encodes CASSRGDGQGHGYTF.

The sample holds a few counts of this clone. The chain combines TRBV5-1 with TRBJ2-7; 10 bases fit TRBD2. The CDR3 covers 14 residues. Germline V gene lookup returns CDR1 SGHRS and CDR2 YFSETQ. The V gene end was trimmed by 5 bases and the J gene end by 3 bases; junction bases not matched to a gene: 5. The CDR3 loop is CASSTSGASYEQYF. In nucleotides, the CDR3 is TGCGCCAGCAGTACTAGCGGGGCTAGCTACGAGCAGTACTTC.

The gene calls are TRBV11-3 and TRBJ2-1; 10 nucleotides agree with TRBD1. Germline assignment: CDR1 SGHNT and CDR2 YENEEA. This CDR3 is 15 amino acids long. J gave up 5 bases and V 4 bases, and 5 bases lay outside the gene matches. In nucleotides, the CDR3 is TGTGCCAGCAGCTGGGGGACAGGGGTTGACAATGAGCAGTTCTTC. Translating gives CASSWGTGVDNEQFF.

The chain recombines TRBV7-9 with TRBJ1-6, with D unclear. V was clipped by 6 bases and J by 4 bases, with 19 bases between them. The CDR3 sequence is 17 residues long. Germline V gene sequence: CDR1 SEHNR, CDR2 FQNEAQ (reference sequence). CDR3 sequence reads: CASSIQVGKTYNSPLHF. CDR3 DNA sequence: TGTGCCAGCAGTATCCAAGTCGGGAAAACTTATAATTCACCCCTCCACTTT.

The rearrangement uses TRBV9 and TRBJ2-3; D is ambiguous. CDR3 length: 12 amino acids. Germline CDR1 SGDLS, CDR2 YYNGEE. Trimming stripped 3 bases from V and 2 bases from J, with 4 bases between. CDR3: CASSAHTDTQYF. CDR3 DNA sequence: TGTGCCAGCAGCGCACACACAGATACGCAGTATTTT.

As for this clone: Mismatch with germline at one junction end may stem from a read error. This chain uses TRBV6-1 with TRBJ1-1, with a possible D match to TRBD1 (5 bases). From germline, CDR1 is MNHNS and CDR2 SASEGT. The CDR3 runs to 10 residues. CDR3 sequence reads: CASSPGEVFF. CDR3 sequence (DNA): TGTGCCAGCAGCCCGGGGGAAGTTTTCTTT.

The CDR3 sequence: CASSQGTQRGGIVVRYF. CDR3 coding DNA: TGCGCCAGCAGCCAAGGGACCCAGCGGGGGGGGATCGTGGTTCGGTATTTT. J is TRBJ2-3 and V is TRBV4-3, with TRBD2 identical over 10 bases. Germline lookup yields CDR1 LGHNA and CDR2 YSLEER. This CDR3 contains 17 residues. Trimming at V came to 1 base and at J to 14 bases, leaving 18 bases not matched to a gene.

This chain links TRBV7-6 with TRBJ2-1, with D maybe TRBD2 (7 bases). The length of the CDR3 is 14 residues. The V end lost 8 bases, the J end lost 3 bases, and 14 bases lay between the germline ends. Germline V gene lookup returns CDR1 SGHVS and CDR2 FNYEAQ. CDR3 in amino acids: CASGSGGNYNEQFF. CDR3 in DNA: TGTGCCAGCGGGTCGGGGGGCAACTACAATGAGCAGTTCTTC.

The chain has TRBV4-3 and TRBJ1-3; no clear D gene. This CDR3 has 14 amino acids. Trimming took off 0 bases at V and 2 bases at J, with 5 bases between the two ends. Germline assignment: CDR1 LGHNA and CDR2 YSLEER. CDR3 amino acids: CASSQDAAGNTIYF. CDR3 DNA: TGCGCCAGCAGCCAAGATGCGGCTGGAAACACCATATATTTT.

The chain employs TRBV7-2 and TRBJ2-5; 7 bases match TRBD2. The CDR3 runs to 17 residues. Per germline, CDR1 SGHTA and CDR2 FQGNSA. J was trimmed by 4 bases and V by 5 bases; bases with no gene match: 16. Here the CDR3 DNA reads TGTGCCAGCAGCCGACCTACTCCAGCGGGGTCCCGAGAGACCCAGTACTTC. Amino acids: CASSRPTPAGSRETQYF.

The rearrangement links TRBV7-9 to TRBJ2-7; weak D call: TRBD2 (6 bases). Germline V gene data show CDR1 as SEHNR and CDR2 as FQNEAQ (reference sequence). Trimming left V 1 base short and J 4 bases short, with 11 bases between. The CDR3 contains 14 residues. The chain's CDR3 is CASSLGPGRYEQYF. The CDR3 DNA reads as TGTGCCAGCAGCTTAGGGCCAGGGAGGTACGAGCAGTACTTC. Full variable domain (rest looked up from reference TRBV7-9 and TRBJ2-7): DTGVSQNPRHKITKRGQNVTFRCDPISEHNRLYWYRQTLGQGPEFLTYFQNEAQLEKSRLLSDRFSAERPKGSFSTLEIQRTEQGDSAMYLCASSLGPGRYEQYFGPGTRLTVT.

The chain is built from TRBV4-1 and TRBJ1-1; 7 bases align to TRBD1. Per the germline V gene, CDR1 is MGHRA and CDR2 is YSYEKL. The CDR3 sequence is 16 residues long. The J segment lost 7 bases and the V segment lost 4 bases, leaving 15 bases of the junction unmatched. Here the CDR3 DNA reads TGCGCCAGCAGCCGTAACATGGGACAGAGCAACTATGAAGCTTTCTTT. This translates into CASSRNMGQSNYEAFF.

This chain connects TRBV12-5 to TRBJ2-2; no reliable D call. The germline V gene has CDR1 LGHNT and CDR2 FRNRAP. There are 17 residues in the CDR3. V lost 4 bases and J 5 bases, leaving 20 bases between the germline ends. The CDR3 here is CASGSNRGTPWTGELFF. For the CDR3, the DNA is TGTGCTAGTGGTTCGAATCGCGGTACGCCATGGACCGGGGAGCTGTTTTTT.

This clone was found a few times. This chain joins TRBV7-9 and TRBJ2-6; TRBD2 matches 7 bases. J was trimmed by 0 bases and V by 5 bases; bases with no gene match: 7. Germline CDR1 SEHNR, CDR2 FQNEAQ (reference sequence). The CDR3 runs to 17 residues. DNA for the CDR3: TGTGCCAGCAGCCCGGGGGGATGGAGCTCTGGGGCCAACGTCCTGACTTTC. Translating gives CASSPGGWSSGANVLTF.

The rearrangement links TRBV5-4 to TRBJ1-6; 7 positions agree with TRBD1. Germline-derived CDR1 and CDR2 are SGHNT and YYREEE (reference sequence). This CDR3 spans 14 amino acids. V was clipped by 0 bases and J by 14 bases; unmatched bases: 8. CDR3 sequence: CASSLEGGSRALHF. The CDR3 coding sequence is TGTGCCAGCAGCTTGGAAGGGGGCTCTAGGGCCCTCCACTTT.